The 30 T cell receptor beta chains in this list originate from one sample, sequenced in a study of a mutant IDH1 vaccine in newly diagnosed glioma. TCRdb's table, derived via immunoSEQ multiplex PCR, lists solely in-frame clones and lacks some. This table holds around 56,000 clones, 80% to 85% found once. Their antigen targets remain unknown. Time point denoted: week 23, last vaccination. What each vaccine dose contained was 300 ug of mutant IDH1 20-mer peptide, accompanied by topical imiquimod. Sequences were derived from PBMCs, sampled from a glioma patient whose treatment included an IDH1 peptide vaccine. All receptors come from a woman aged 40 to 50 with glioma. Some clones in this sample may be carry-over from other donors' samples.

The chain recombines TRBV5-4 with TRBJ2-1; no reliable D call. The CDR3 is 13 residues long. Germline V gene lookup returns CDR1 SGHNT and CDR2 YYREEE (reference sequence). Trimming stripped 7 bases from V and 3 bases from J, with 11 bases between. The CDR3 DNA reads TGTGCCAGCGGACGGGCGGACTACAATGAGCAGTTCTTC. Its protein product is CASGRADYNEQFF.

V is TRBV10-3 and J is TRBJ2-7, with D possibly matching TRBD1 (6 bases). CDR1 and CDR2 (germline): ENHRY, SYGVKD. The CDR3 sequence is 13 residues long. Trimming removed 8 bases at V and 0 bases at J, with 11 bases between. The CDR3 loop reads CAIAQGNSYEQYF. As DNA, the CDR3 is TGTGCCATCGCGCAGGGGAACTCCTACGAGCAGTACTTC.

This chain uses TRBV7-2 with TRBJ2-2; 11 nucleotides align to TRBD2. CDR3 length equals 16 residues. CDR1 is SGHTA, CDR2 FQGNSA, per germline. V shed 2 bases, J shed 6 bases, and the junction held 5 bases outside the gene matches. This chain's CDR3 is CASSLRLAGLPGELFF. DNA for the CDR3: TGTGCCAGCAGCTTAAGACTAGCGGGGCTGCCCGGGGAGCTGTTTTTT.

The CDR3 DNA is TGTGCCAGCTCACCCTTTAAGGCTTACTCCTACGAGCAGTACTTC. Translation gives CASSPFKAYSYEQYF. J is TRBJ2-7 and V is TRBV18; the D is unclear. V was trimmed by 3 bases and J by 0 bases, leaving 12 bases between them. The CDR3 has 15 amino acids. Germline CDR1 reads KGHSH; CDR2 reads LQKENI.

The chain has TRBV11-3 and TRBJ2-1; 13 nucleotides agree with TRBD2. This CDR3 is built from 18 residues. Looked up from germline, CDR1 is SGHNT and CDR2 is YENEEA. The V and J ends lost 3 bases and 4 bases, in that order; junction bases with no gene match: 9. Here the CDR3 reads CASSLATGLAGWYNEQFF. The CDR3 region has the DNA TGTGCCAGCAGCTTGGCGACGGGACTAGCGGGGTGGTACAATGAGCAGTTCTTC.

This clone was seen a few times. The chain joins TRBV11-3 to TRBJ2-7, with TRBD2 as a possible D gene (6 bases). Germline lookup yields CDR1 SGHNT and CDR2 YENEEA. The germline V and J ends were trimmed by 5 bases and 5 bases, with 10 bases remaining between them. The CDR3 length is 12 residues. CDR3: CASSGRGNEQYF. The CDR3 nucleotides are TGTGCCAGCAGCGGACGGGGGAACGAGCAGTACTTC.

The chain links TRBV25-1 to TRBJ2-7; D gene unclear. The CDR3 totals 14 residues. V lost 3 bases and J lost 5, with 14 bases in between. Germline V gives CDR1 MGHDK, CDR2 SYGVNS. The CDR3 nucleotides are TGTGCCAGCAGTGACGTTTGGGGTTTCCACGAGCAGTACTTC. It translates to CASSDVWGFHEQYF.

This clone appeared once. The V gene is TRBV29-1, the J gene TRBJ2-7, with D perhaps matching TRBD1 (6 bases). V was pared by 6 bases and J by 0 bases, with 12 bases between. From germline, CDR1 is SQVTM and CDR2 ANQGSEA. The length of the CDR3 is 13 residues. The CDR3 sequence is CSVLRTDSYEQYF. CDR3 nucleotide sequence: TGCAGCGTATTGAGGACAGACTCCTACGAGCAGTACTTC.

This sequence joins TRBV14 and TRBJ2-1, with 7 bases matching TRBD2. Trimming removed 4 bases from V and 8 bases from J; junction bases left unmatched: 11. CDR3 length: 15 amino acids. Looked up from germline, CDR1 is SGHDN and CDR2 is FVKESK. The CDR3 DNA is TGTGCCAGCAGCCGAAGCGGGGACGTTCTCTATGAGCAGTTCTTC. Its protein is CASSRSGDVLYEQFF.

The chain joins TRBV27 to TRBJ1-5; possibly TRBD1 for D (6 bases). The CDR3 covers 14 residues. Germline V lookup: CDR1 MNHEY, CDR2 SMNVEV (reference sequence). V was shortened by 6 bases and J by 5 bases, with 14 bases between the two germline ends. CDR3 nucleotide sequence: TGTGCCAGCAGGCAAGCAGGGGTGCATCAGCCCCAGCATTTT. As protein: CASRQAGVHQPQHF.

This clone was counted once. The chain employs TRBV25-1 and TRBJ2-2, with D possibly being TRBD1 or TRBD2 (5 bases each). The V end lost 0 bases, the J end lost 3 bases, and 11 bases lay between the germline ends. CDR1 and CDR2 from the germline V gene are MGHDK and SYGVNS. The CDR3 has 16 residues. CDR3 sequence: CASSEYRGIDTGELFF. The CDR3 DNA reads TGTGCCAGCAGTGAATATCGGGGCATAGACACCGGGGAGCTGTTTTTT. The full variable domain, its missing parts supplied by reference TRBV25-1 and TRBJ2-2, is EADIYQTPRYLVIGTGKKITLECSQTMGHDKMYWYQQDPGMELHLIHYSYGVNSTEKGDLSSESTVSRIRTEHFPLTLESARPSHTSQYLCASSEYRGIDTGELFFGEGSRLTVL.

This rearrangement joins TRBV5-1 to TRBJ1-1; D is unclear. Trimming took off 0 bases at V and 1 base at J, with 4 bases between the two ends. Germline V gene sequence: CDR1 SGHRS, CDR2 YFSETQ. The CDR3 has 13 residues. The CDR3 here is CASSLEANTEAFF. The CDR3 DNA sequence: TGCGCCAGCAGCTTGGAAGCGAACACTGAAGCTTTCTTT.

The gene calls are TRBV5-1 and TRBJ1-1; perhaps TRBD1 as D (6 bases). In germline, CDR1 is SGHRS, CDR2 YFSETQ. V was cut by 0 bases and J by 3 bases, with 12 bases left in between. The CDR3 length is 15 residues. In nucleotides, the CDR3 is TGCGCCAGCAGCTTGGTTACACCAGGGGACACTGAAGCTTTCTTT. This encodes CASSLVTPGDTEAFF.

J is TRBJ2-1 and V is TRBV29-1; TRBD2 matches at 13 bases. V was pared by 3 bases and J by 1 base, with 3 bases of the junction left unmatched. The CDR3 loop spans 16 amino acids. CDR1 is SQVTM and CDR2 is ANQGSEA in the germline V gene. The CDR3: CSVEGTSGKSYNEQFF. For the CDR3, the DNA is TGCAGCGTTGAGGGGACTAGCGGGAAATCCTACAATGAGCAGTTCTTC.

This rearrangement joins TRBV4-1 to TRBJ1-2, with D possibly TRBD1 on 5 matching bases. Trimming took off 1 base at V and 3 bases at J, with 21 bases between the two ends. The CDR3 is 18 amino acids. Germline V gene sequence: CDR1 MGHRA, CDR2 YSYEKL. The CDR3 loop is CASSQVRGEGSGDYGYTF. CDR3 nucleotides: TGCGCCAGCAGCCAAGTCCGGGGGGAAGGTAGTGGGGACTATGGCTACACCTTC.

V usage is TRBV15 and J usage is TRBJ2-3; TRBD2 aligns across 7 bases. The CDR3 has 14 residues. V lost 9 bases to trimming and J lost 2 bases; unmatched junction nucleotides: 8. Germline CDR1 reads LNHNV; CDR2 reads YYDKDF (reference sequence). The CDR3 region is CATNVGGNTDTQYF. The CDR3 coding sequence is TGTGCCACGAACGTGGGGGGGAACACAGATACGCAGTATTTT.

CDR3 coding DNA: TGCGCCAGCAGCGACGGGGGGACACACTATGGCTACACCTTC. This codes for CASSDGGTHYGYTF. The chain uses TRBV5-1 and TRBJ1-2; possibly TRBD1 for D (6 bases). Deletions cut 4 bases from V and 3 bases from J, with 13 bases between. Germline values: CDR1 SGHRS, CDR2 YFSETQ. The CDR3 is 14 amino acids. The entire variable domain, with the rest obtained from reference TRBV5-1 and TRBJ1-2, is as follows: KAGVTQTPRYLIKTRGQQVTLSCSPISGHRSVSWYQQTPGQGLQFLFEYFSETQRNKGNFPGRFSGRQFSNSRSEMNVSTLELGDSALYLCASSDGGTHYGYTFGSGTRLTVV.

This sequence joins TRBV6-1 and TRBJ1-2, with TRBD1 matching over 10 bases. Germline V lookup: CDR1 MNHNS, CDR2 SASEGT. Trimming cost V 6 bases and J 2 bases; bases outside gene matches: 6. CDR3 length: 15 amino acids. CDR3 coding DNA: TGTGCCAGCAGAGTGATGGGACAGGGGAACTATGGCTACACCTTC. It codes for CASRVMGQGNYGYTF.

The V and J genes are TRBV4-3 and TRBJ1-5; no firm D call. This CDR3 has 15 amino acids. V lost 3 bases to trimming and J lost 11 bases, with 20 bases between them. Germline CDR1 and CDR2: LGHNA and YSLEER. The CDR3 DNA sequence: TGCGCCAGCAGCCAGGATCTGGGAGAAGACCTAGCCCAGCATTTT. It is translated as CASSQDLGEDLAQHF.

This clone was seen a few times. The V call is TRBV4-2, the J call TRBJ1-1; a possible D gene is TRBD1 (6 bases). From germline, CDR1 is LGHNA and CDR2 YNFKEQ. Trimming took off 1 base at V and 1 base at J, with 10 bases between the two ends. The CDR3 totals 15 residues. CDR3 in amino acids: CASSQGTETNTEAFF. In DNA, the CDR3 is TGTGCCAGCAGCCAAGGGACAGAGACGAACACTGAAGCTTTCTTT.

J is TRBJ2-3 and V is TRBV5-1; D gene uncertain. The CDR3 spans 15 residues. V was clipped by 0 bases and J by 0 bases, with 8 bases between them. Germline V CDR1 and CDR2: SGHRS, YFSETQ. This chain's CDR3 is CASSLVGSSTDTQYF. In nucleotides, the CDR3 is TGCGCCAGCAGCTTGGTGGGCTCGAGCACAGATACGCAGTATTTT.

The rearrangement joins TRBV9 to TRBJ2-1, with D possibly being TRBD1 (7 bases). CDR3 length equals 15 residues. V lost 4 bases, J lost 10 bases, and 21 bases lay in between. Germline V gene sequence: CDR1 SGDLS, CDR2 YYNGEE. Here the CDR3 reads CASSPRRGLGGEQFF. In DNA form, the CDR3 reads TGTGCCAGCAGCCCAAGGAGGGGGCTTGGGGGGGAGCAGTTCTTC.

V and J are TRBV25-1 and TRBJ2-2; the D is unclear. CDR1 is MGHDK, CDR2 SYGVNS, per germline. Trimming cost V 0 bases and J 7 bases, with 0 bases left between them. This CDR3 is built from 11 residues. CDR3 nucleotide sequence: TGTGCCAGCAGTGAATACGGGGAGCTGTTTTTT. Translation: CASSEYGELFF. Full variable domain (missing parts from reference TRBV25-1 and TRBJ2-2): EADIYQTPRYLVIGTGKKITLECSQTMGHDKMYWYQQDPGMELHLIHYSYGVNSTEKGDLSSESTVSRIRTEHFPLTLESARPSHTSQYLCASSEYGELFFGEGSRLTVL.

This chain connects TRBV7-2 to TRBJ1-2, with TRBD1 identical over 7 bases. The CDR3 runs to 15 residues. The germline V gene encodes CDR1 SGHTA and CDR2 FQGNSA. V dropped 4 bases and J dropped 0; count of bases not matched to a gene: 5. CDR3 DNA sequence: TGTGCCAGCAGCTCCCGGACAGGATCTAACTATGGCTACACCTTC. It encodes CASSSRTGSNYGYTF.

The chain couples TRBV6-6 to TRBJ2-3, with 11 bases matching TRBD2. Germline V CDR1 and CDR2: MNHNY, SVGAGI (reference sequence). The CDR3 covers 16 residues. With V trimmed by 6 bases and J by 4 bases, 9 bases remained unmatched. CDR3 nucleotide sequence: TGTGCCAGCAGCTCGCTAGCGGGGGGATGGTCAGATACGCAGTATTTT. This sequence encodes CASSSLAGGWSDTQYF.

The rearrangement uses TRBV5-6 and TRBJ2-5; 7 bases are a match to TRBD2. Germline V gene lookup returns CDR1 SGHDT and CDR2 YYEEEE. This CDR3 has 14 amino acids. Germline trimming cut 6 bases from V and 5 bases from J; bases unmatched to any gene: 10. CDR3 bases: TGTGCCAGCAACTGGGGGAGGGTCATGGAGACCCAGTACTTC. This codes for CASNWGRVMETQYF.

This sequence joins TRBV19 and TRBJ1-5; D gene uncertain. V was cut by 3 bases and J by 9 bases, with 15 bases left in between. The CDR3 totals 14 residues. Germline CDR1 and CDR2: LNHDA and SQIVND (reference sequence). CDR3 bases: TGTGCCAGTAGTATTGACCGAGAAATCTCGCCCCAGCATTTT. Its protein is CASSIDREISPQHF.

This clone was observed a few times. The chain is built from TRBV7-2 and TRBJ2-7, with TRBD2 matching 14 bases. V dropped 1 base and J dropped 5; count of bases not matched to a gene: 4. Looked up from germline, CDR1 is SGHTA and CDR2 is FQGNSA. The CDR3 is 16 residues long. The CDR3 bases are TGTGCCAGCAGCTTAGTAGGACTAGCGGGGGGTAACGAGCAGTACTTC. Translated, it gives CASSLVGLAGGNEQYF.

The chain uses TRBV10-3 and TRBJ1-3; the D gene is possibly TRBD1 (5 bases). The ends were cut back, 6 bases at V and 2 bases at J, with 26 bases in the middle. Germline V gives CDR1 ENHRY, CDR2 SYGVKD. CDR3 length: 19 amino acids. For the CDR3, the DNA is TGTGCCATCAGGGTTTCCCCTACCGTTGACAGACCAACTGGAAACACCATATATTTT. The encoded protein is CAIRVSPTVDRPTGNTIYF.

The chain employs TRBV7-9 and TRBJ1-1; no clear D. The CDR3 runs 12 residues. The germline CDR1 and CDR2 sequences are SEHNR and FQNEAQ (reference sequence). V lost 2 bases to trimming and J lost 6 bases, with 7 bases between them. In DNA form, the CDR3 reads TGTGCCAGCAGCTTACGTGGGGCTGAAGCTTTCTTT. Its translation: CASSLRGAEAFF. Using reference TRBV7-9 and TRBJ1-1 for the parts outside the CDR3, the full variable domain is DTGVSQNPRHKITKRGQNVTFRCDPISEHNRLYWYRQTLGQGPEFLTYFQNEAQLEKSRLLSDRFSAERPKGSFSTLEIQRTEQGDSAMYLCASSLRGAEAFFGQGTRLTVV.